The 17 T cell receptor beta chains below were found in one sample sequenced in a study of T cell responses to AZD1222 COVID-19 vaccine. TCRdb's copy holds only in-frame clones and misses some; the assay was immunoSEQ multiplex PCR. This table has under 200,000 clones, approximately 90% appearing once. The sample consisted of peripheral blood, taken on day 0 of AZD1222 vaccination. These receptors all stem from an adult in good health.

CDR3 in DNA: TGTGCCAGCAGCCTGGGGACAACTAATGAAAAACTGTTTTTT. It specifies CASSLGTTNEKLFF. The chain links TRBV4-2 to TRBJ1-4; D unclear. The CDR3 totals 14 residues. Germline assignment: CDR1 LGHNA and CDR2 YNFKEQ. Trimming stripped 4 bases from V and 0 bases from J, with 6 bases between.

The table lists this clone with a count of one. The chain carries TRBV19 and TRBJ2-2, with a possible D match to TRBD1 (5 bases). The CDR3 runs 15 residues. V lost 3 bases, J lost 4 bases, and 12 bases lay in between. In germline, CDR1 is LNHDA, CDR2 SQIVND (reference sequence). The CDR3 nucleotides read TGTGCCAGTAGTATCTCCAGGGCGAGCACCGGGGAGCTGTTTTTT. It codes for CASSISRASTGELFF.

This clone was counted between two and nine times. The J gene is TRBJ2-3, the V gene TRBV7-2; 9 positions agree with TRBD2. The junction had 8 bases not matched to a gene; V was cut back by 1 base and J by 6 bases. Germline CDR1 and CDR2: SGHTA and FQGNSA. CDR3 size: 16 residues. This CDR3 is CASSLELAGGGDTQYF. In nucleotides, the CDR3 is TGTGCCAGCAGCTTAGAACTAGCGGGTGGGGGGGATACGCAGTATTTT.

The sample holds one count of this clone. The chain combines TRBV19 with TRBJ2-4, with D possibly being TRBD1 (5 bases). There are 16 residues in the CDR3. CDR1 is LNHDA and CDR2 is SQIVND in the germline V gene (reference sequence). V shed 3 bases and J shed 4 bases, with 16 bases lying between them. In DNA, the CDR3 is TGTGCCAGTAGTATGGGCGGTAGGCAGGGAAAAAACATTCAGTACTTC. Residues: CASSMGGRQGKNIQYF.

The chain employs TRBV7-9 and TRBJ2-1, with 12 bases aligning to TRBD2. CDR3 size: 19 residues. Germline values: CDR1 SEHNR, CDR2 FQNEAQ (reference sequence). Losses at the gene ends were 5 bases for V and 4 bases for J; bases not matched to a gene: 15. The CDR3 reads CASSATTSGGPRIYNEQFF. The CDR3 nucleotides read TGTGCCAGCAGCGCAACCACTAGCGGGGGGCCTCGGATTTACAATGAGCAGTTCTTC.

This chain uses TRBV24-1 with TRBJ2-1; tentatively, D is TRBD1 (5 bases). The CDR3 has 17 residues. Trimming removed 2 bases from V and 0 bases from J, with 13 bases in between. Germline V gene data show CDR1 as KGHDR and CDR2 as SFDVKD. The CDR3 sequence is CATSDYTGSSSYNEQFF. The CDR3 nucleotides read TGTGCCACCAGTGATTACACAGGATCTAGCTCCTACAATGAGCAGTTCTTC.

In this sample, this clone turned up a few times. V usage is TRBV7-9 and J usage is TRBJ1-6, with D unresolved. The CDR3 is 15 amino acids. CDR1 is SEHNR, CDR2 FQNEAQ, per germline (reference sequence). The germline V and J ends were trimmed by 5 bases and 7 bases, with 15 bases remaining between them. The CDR3 region has the DNA TGTGCCAGCAGCCCGTCGGGTAGGCTGAATTCACCCCTCCACTTT. Its protein product is CASSPSGRLNSPLHF.

J is TRBJ1-3 and V is TRBV6-6, with unresolved D. The V gene's germline CDR1 is MNHNY and CDR2 SVGAGI (reference sequence). V lost 6 bases and J 1 base, leaving 13 bases between the germline ends. The CDR3 has 15 amino acids. CDR3 DNA: TGTGCCAGCAGACCAAGGTCGATTTCTGGAAACACCATATATTTT. Protein product: CASRPRSISGNTIYF.

This clone came up once. This sequence joins TRBV28 and TRBJ2-7; no clear D gene. The V gene lost 5 bases and the J gene lost 3 bases, with 8 bases spanning the gap. CDR1 is MDHEN and CDR2 is SYDVKM in the germline V gene. This CDR3 has 12 residues. The CDR3 here is CASSISLYEQYF. CDR3 nucleotides: TGTGCCAGCAGTATCTCCCTCTACGAGCAGTACTTC.

The chain employs TRBV28 and TRBJ1-5; no reliable D call. V was cut by 3 bases and J by 6 bases, with 15 bases left in between. In germline, CDR1 is MDHEN, CDR2 SYDVKM. The CDR3 is made up of 15 amino acids. CDR3 DNA: TGTGCCAGCAGTTTTCTCCAGGCGAATGGTCAGCCCCAGCATTTT. This sequence encodes CASSFLQANGQPQHF.

The rearrangement links TRBV7-3 to TRBJ2-7; 9 bases map to TRBD2. CDR3 length equals 15 residues. V trimming: 1 base; J trimming: 3 bases; junction bases outside the gene matches: 4. The germline V gene has CDR1 SGHTA and CDR2 FQGTGA. CDR3 nucleotide sequence: TGTGCCAGCAGCTTAATGGGGACTAGCTTCTACGAGCAGTACTTC. This sequence encodes CASSLMGTSFYEQYF.

The V call is TRBV28, the J call TRBJ1-6; a possible D gene is TRBD1 (6 bases). Trimming took off 3 bases at V and 5 bases at J, with 11 bases between the two ends. Germline V gives CDR1 MDHEN, CDR2 SYDVKM. This CDR3 spans 15 amino acids. CDR3 residues: CASSFSGQNNSPLHF. The CDR3 nucleotides read TGTGCCAGCAGTTTTTCCGGACAGAATAATTCACCCCTCCACTTT.

The chain has TRBV6-5 and TRBJ1-1, with D uncertain. Trimming stripped 6 bases from V and 0 bases from J, with 8 bases between. CDR1 is MNHEY, CDR2 SVGAGI, per germline. The CDR3 runs to 13 residues. The CDR3 nucleotides read TGTGCCAGCAGGGGTACTATGAACACTGAAGCTTTCTTT. It is translated as CASRGTMNTEAFF.

The J gene is TRBJ2-4, the V gene TRBV7-2, with D perhaps matching TRBD1 (5 bases). The CDR3 spans 14 residues. Germline CDR1 is SGHTA and CDR2 is FQGNSA. The ends were cut back, 2 bases at V and 2 bases at J, with 7 bases in the middle. CDR3 sequence (DNA): TGTGCCAGCAGCTTATTGGGGCCCAAAAACATTCAGTACTTC. It codes for CASSLLGPKNIQYF.

V gene TRBV12-3 or TRBV12-4 combines with J gene TRBJ2-1; D unresolved. The CDR3 is made up of 13 amino acids. V gave up 1 base and J gave up 4 bases, with 5 bases separating them. The CDR3 nucleotides are TGTGCCAGCAGTTTAGTCAAGTACAATGAGCAGTTCTTC. Encoded protein: CASSLVKYNEQFF.

The genes are TRBV6-1 and TRBJ1-1; D possibly corresponds to TRBD1 (6 bases). This CDR3 is 15 amino acids long. The germline V and J ends were trimmed by 0 bases and 8 bases, with 16 bases remaining between them. In germline, CDR1 is MNHNS, CDR2 SASEGT. The CDR3 spells CASSEAAGAVGEAFF. CDR3 sequence (DNA): TGTGCCAGCAGTGAAGCAGCAGGGGCCGTGGGGGAAGCTTTCTTT.

The chain employs TRBV2 and TRBJ1-2, with D uncertain. This CDR3 is 12 amino acids long. CDR1 and CDR2 from the germline V gene are SNHLY and FYNNEI. V was trimmed by 7 bases and J by 3 bases, leaving 9 bases between them. The CDR3 loop reads CASTRQDYGYTF. The CDR3 nucleotides read TGTGCCAGCACCCGACAAGACTATGGCTACACCTTC.